These 25 T cell receptor beta chains originate from one sample sequenced in a study of cytomegalovirus exposure and HLA in healthy donors. PCR amplification relied on 60 Vbeta primers (plus 13 Jbeta primers). Assay used: immunoSEQ multiplex PCR; TCRdb lists only in-frame clones, some missing. The sample lists about 150,000 clones, roughly 77% occurring once. The sequencing sample was made of PBMCs. These receptors all stem from a human donor in good health.

V and J are TRBV28 and TRBJ1-5; D is unclear. Germline V lookup: CDR1 MDHEN, CDR2 SYDVKM. With 6 bases removed from V and 0 bases from J, the gap between germline ends came to 15 bases. There are 16 residues in the CDR3. CDR3 DNA: TGTGCCAGCAGCCCCGTCCTAGAATATAGCAATCAGCCCCAGCATTTT. It yields the protein CASSPVLEYSNQPQHF.

Only a few counts were recorded for this clone. The J gene is TRBJ1-2, the V gene TRBV7-8, with unresolved D. Trimming cost V 0 bases and J 7 bases, with 15 bases left between them. The CDR3 covers 15 residues. Per germline, CDR1 SGHVS and CDR2 FQNEAQ. The CDR3 sequence is CASSLAEGGVGGYTF. CDR3 nucleotide sequence: TGTGCCAGCAGCTTAGCGGAGGGTGGGGTCGGTGGCTACACCTTC.

This clone was counted between two and nine times. V is TRBV6-5 and J is TRBJ2-7; D call uncertain. This CDR3 has 12 amino acids. Trimming removed 6 bases at V and 5 bases at J, with 11 bases between. Germline CDR1 and CDR2: MNHEY and SVGAGI. CDR3 residues: CASRSLVNEQYF. DNA of the CDR3: TGTGCCAGCAGGAGCTTAGTCAACGAGCAGTACTTC.

V is TRBV9 and J is TRBJ1-1; D unclear. The CDR3 is made up of 15 amino acids. Trimming left V 0 bases short and J 0 bases short, with 9 bases between. Germline lookup yields CDR1 SGDLS and CDR2 YYNGEE. The CDR3 region has the DNA TGTGCCAGCAGCGTAGCTACAGCCATGAACACTGAAGCTTTCTTT. It encodes CASSVATAMNTEAFF.

The chain is built from TRBV11-3 and TRBJ2-3; the match to TRBD2 covers 12 bases. The CDR3 totals 14 residues. Germline V CDR1 and CDR2: SGHNT, YENEEA. With 4 bases clipped from V and 15 bases from J, the junction kept 11 bases outside the gene matches. The CDR3 nucleotides read TGTGCCAGCAGCTCGGGACTAGCGGGTGGAAGGGTATATTTT. This encodes CASSSGLAGGRVYF.

The chain couples TRBV6-1 to TRBJ1-5; D remains unclear. Germline assignment: CDR1 MNHNS and CDR2 SASEGT. Trimming took off 6 bases at V and 3 bases at J, with 3 bases between the two ends. The CDR3 covers 11 residues. Here the CDR3 DNA reads TGTGCCAGCAGCCTCAATCAGCCCCAGCATTTT. This sequence encodes CASSLNQPQHF.

The chain recombines TRBV5-8 with TRBJ1-5; 9 bases match TRBD1. The CDR3 sequence is 16 residues long. The junction had 5 bases not matched to a gene; V was cut back by 4 bases and J by 0 bases. The germline V gene has CDR1 SGHTS and CDR2 YDEGEE. The CDR3 here is CASSPGTGYSNQPQHF. The CDR3 bases are TGTGCCAGCAGCCCGGGGACAGGGTATAGCAATCAGCCCCAGCATTTT.

This sequence joins TRBV14 and TRBJ2-1; 11 nucleotides align to TRBD2. This CDR3 has 16 amino acids. CDR1 and CDR2 (germline): SGHDN, FVKESK. The junction had 4 bases not matched to a gene; V was cut back by 2 bases and J by 4 bases. The CDR3 sequence: CASSQIGLAGYNEQFF. The CDR3 DNA follows: TGTGCCAGCAGCCAAATAGGACTAGCGGGTTACAATGAGCAGTTCTTC.

The sample holds one count of this clone. This sequence joins TRBV30 and TRBJ1-2, with 8 bases aligning to TRBD1. V gave up 2 bases and J gave up 8 bases; unmatched junction bases: 7. CDR1 and CDR2 from the germline V gene are GTSNPN and SVGIG (reference sequence). This CDR3 is built from 13 residues. CDR3 in amino acids: CAWSIGRGPGYTF. CDR3 DNA: TGTGCCTGGAGTATCGGCAGGGGGCCAGGCTACACCTTC.

The chain carries TRBV5-1 and TRBJ2-7; 11 nucleotides match TRBD2. The germline V gene encodes CDR1 SGHRS and CDR2 YFSETQ. Trimming removed 5 bases from V and 5 bases from J; junction bases left unmatched: 9. CDR3 size: 15 residues. The CDR3 loop is CASRRLAGNPDEQYF. CDR3 DNA sequence: TGCGCCAGCAGAAGACTAGCGGGAAATCCGGACGAGCAGTACTTC.

The chain carries TRBV4-1 and TRBJ1-1; D is perhaps TRBD1 (5 bases). The germline gives CDR1 MGHRA, CDR2 YSYEKL. The V end lost 3 bases, the J end lost 1 base, and 12 bases lay between the germline ends. CDR3 length equals 15 residues. CDR3: CASSHRKGENTEAFF. The CDR3 bases are TGCGCCAGCAGCCACCGTAAAGGGGAGAACACTGAAGCTTTCTTT.

This clone was found once. This rearrangement joins TRBV9 to TRBJ1-3; maybe TRBD1 (5 bases). The CDR3 loop spans 16 amino acids. The germline V gene encodes CDR1 SGDLS and CDR2 YYNGEE. The V gene lost 4 bases and the J gene lost 3 bases, with 17 bases spanning the gap. Here the CDR3 reads CASSKRTQGSGNTIYF. Here the CDR3 DNA reads TGTGCCAGCAGCAAGAGGACCCAGGGAAGTGGAAACACCATATATTTT.

The V call is TRBV29-1, the J call TRBJ2-7; possible D gene TRBD1, 6 bases. This CDR3 region has 12 residues. Germline V gene lookup returns CDR1 SQVTM and CDR2 ANQGSEA. V lost 5 bases and J lost 5, with 13 bases in between. CDR3 DNA: TGCAGCGTTAGGACAGAAAACCACGAGCAGTACTTC. It specifies CSVRTENHEQYF.

The rearrangement links TRBV7-2 to TRBJ2-7, with TRBD2 matching 7 bases. CDR3 length equals 14 residues. CDR1 SGHTA and CDR2 FQGNSA come from the germline V gene. V dropped 2 bases and J dropped 7; count of bases not matched to a gene: 8. CDR3 sequence reads: CASSLSPAAGEQYF. CDR3 sequence (DNA): TGTGCCAGCAGCTTAAGTCCGGCAGCGGGGGAGCAGTACTTC.

The chain couples TRBV14 to TRBJ2-7; 13 bases line up with TRBD2. J gave up 5 bases and V 4 bases, and 17 bases lay outside the gene matches. This CDR3 has 19 residues. Germline V CDR1 and CDR2: SGHDN, FVKESK. In nucleotides, the CDR3 is TGTGCCAGCAGCCCCGCATTTGGGACTAGCGGGACGAGTGGAGACGAGCAGTACTTC. Residues: CASSPAFGTSGTSGDEQYF.

The V call is TRBV30, the J call TRBJ2-7, with 8 bases fitting TRBD1. The CDR3 is 16 amino acids. Germline CDR1 is GTSNPN and CDR2 is SVGIG (reference sequence). Trimming at V came to 3 bases and at J to 3 bases, leaving 13 bases not matched to a gene. Here the CDR3 reads CAWSGYGTGTFYEQYF. In DNA form, the CDR3 reads TGTGCCTGGAGCGGATACGGGACAGGTACTTTCTACGAGCAGTACTTC.

In its sample, this clone was seen a few times. The chain combines TRBV6-1 with TRBJ2-7; D might be TRBD1 (6 bases). The germline CDR1 and CDR2 sequences are MNHNS and SASEGT. The CDR3 sequence is 13 residues long. V lost 2 bases and J 3 bases, leaving 8 bases between the germline ends. The CDR3 reads CASSELQGYEQYF. CDR3 DNA: TGTGCCAGCAGTGAACTACAGGGCTACGAGCAGTACTTC.

This clone appeared a single time. This rearrangement joins TRBV9 to TRBJ2-7; D might be TRBD1 (6 bases). The CDR3 totals 15 residues. V was pared by 0 bases and J by 4 bases, with 14 bases between. Germline V gene sequence: CDR1 SGDLS, CDR2 YYNGEE. The CDR3 sequence is CASSVEEGQLYEQYF. The DNA for the CDR3 is TGTGCCAGCAGCGTAGAAGAGGGACAACTTTACGAGCAGTACTTC. The full variable domain, completed using reference TRBV9 and TRBJ2-7, is DSGVTQTPKHLITATGQRVTLRCSPRSGDLSVYWYQQSLDQGLQFLIQYYNGEERAKGNILERFSAQQFPDLHSELNLSSLELGDSALYFCASSVEEGQLYEQYFGPGTRLTVT.

This chain joins TRBV11-2 and TRBJ2-2; TRBD1 agrees at 7 bases. The CDR3 sequence is 14 residues long. Germline V CDR1 and CDR2: SGHAT, FQNNGV. Unmatched junction bases numbered 6, after V lost 6 bases and J lost 5 bases. In nucleotides, the CDR3 is TGTGCCAGCAGTCGGTACAGGGGAACCGGGGAGCTGTTTTTT. This encodes CASSRYRGTGELFF.

This sequence joins TRBV13 and TRBJ1-1; tentatively, D is TRBD1 (5 bases). CDR1 and CDR2 (germline): PRHDT, FYEKMQ (reference sequence). Between the trimmed V and J ends, which lost 7 bases and 3 bases, there was a span of 24 bases. The CDR3 spans 17 residues. The CDR3 DNA sequence: TGTGCCAGCAATAACGCCCGGGGGGAGGATATATACACTGAAGCTTTCTTT. Protein: CASNNARGEDIYTEAFF.

This chain links TRBV5-5 with TRBJ2-7, with D possibly matching TRBD2 (7 bases). V lost 7 bases to trimming and J lost 4 bases, with 24 bases between them. Germline V gene sequence: CDR1 SGHKS, CDR2 YYEKEE (reference sequence). This CDR3 spans 16 amino acids. The CDR3 here is CASSGGRALGAYEQYF. DNA of the CDR3: TGTGCCAGCTCGGGGGGCCGGGCCCTAGGGGCTTACGAGCAGTACTTC.

The V gene is TRBV5-1, the J gene TRBJ2-1, with 8 bases lining up with TRBD1. The CDR3 runs to 14 residues. Germline V gives CDR1 SGHRS, CDR2 YFSETQ. Unmatched junction bases numbered 5, after V lost 7 bases and J lost 2 bases. CDR3 amino acids: CASGQGGAYNEQFF. CDR3 bases: TGCGCCAGCGGACAGGGTGGGGCCTACAATGAGCAGTTCTTC.

This rearrangement joins TRBV15 to TRBJ1-2, with D possibly matching TRBD1 (6 bases). This CDR3 region has 15 residues. Germline assignment: CDR1 LNHNV and CDR2 YYDKDF (reference sequence). The V and J ends lost 0 bases and 5 bases respectively, with 13 bases between them. CDR3 sequence (DNA): TGTGCCACCAGCAGAGATAGGACAGCCGGGTATGGCTACACCTTC. Residues: CATSRDRTAGYGYTF.

The rearrangement uses TRBV11-2 and TRBJ2-3; perhaps TRBD2 as D (5 bases). V gave up 0 bases and J gave up 11 bases, with 18 bases separating them. Germline CDR1 is SGHAT and CDR2 is FQNNGV. This CDR3 is 15 amino acids long. The CDR3 DNA follows: TGTGCCAGCAGCTTAGATGTTGGCTCCCTAGCTGGGCAGTATTTT. Its protein is CASSLDVGSLAGQYF.

V usage is TRBV4-2 and J usage is TRBJ2-7, with TRBD2 identical over 12 bases. Germline V gives CDR1 LGHNA, CDR2 YNFKEQ. V dropped 0 bases and J dropped 4; count of bases not matched to a gene: 4. This CDR3 is 16 amino acids long. CDR3 DNA sequence: TGTGCCAGCAGCCAAGATCTAGCGGGAGGGGGTTACGAGCAGTACTTC. It yields the protein CASSQDLAGGGYEQYF.